This TCR beta chain derives from a study of PD-L1 blockade in urothelial cancer. Specified time point: peripheral blood 6 weeks after treatment start. V was trimmed by 2 bases and J by 1 base, leaving 19 bases between them. This CDR3 is 18 amino acids long. Repertoires were generated with immunoSEQ multiplex PCR, while TCRdb's copy carries only in-frame clones and drops some. This sample has approximately 83,000 clones; roughly 80% occur once, and the top ten carry around 8.1%. This specimen was PBMCs, taken around atezolizumab (anti-PD-L1) treatment. The chain joins TRBV23-1 to TRBJ2-3; possible D gene TRBD2, 6 bases. TRBV23-1 is an ORF; its function is uncertain. This receptor was identified in a man in his 70s with urothelial cancer. DNA for the CDR3: TGCGCCAGCAGTCAAATAGCTTTTCGAGCGGGCTGCACAGATACGCAGTATTTT. It specifies CASSQIAFRAGCTDTQYF.